The rows below give T cell receptor beta chains drawn from one sample of a study of cytomegalovirus exposure and HLA in healthy donors. Sequenced by immunoSEQ multiplex PCR; TCRdb stores in-frame clones only, minus some. Here the sample spans 150,000 to 200,000 clones, roughly 10% being singletons. The sample consisted of PBMCs. The origin of the receptors is a woman in her 30s in good health and CMV-seropositive. The CDR3 runs from the conserved cysteine through the conserved F or W. The D gene is left open where the match is weak. Some rows mark clone size as missing; the rest say once, few, many or name a class of expanded clone.

>TRBD2|TRBJ2-7|TRBV15|NA
TGTGCCACCAGCCCATTAGCGGGAGGCTCCTACGAGCAGTACTTC
CATSPLAGGSYEQYF
>TRBD1|TRBJ1-1|TRBV5-4|few
TGTGCCAGCAGCTCCACAGGGGGCACTGAAGCTTTCTTT
CASSSTGGTEAFF
>NA|TRBJ2-1|TRBV7-3|NA
TGTGCCAGCAGCTTAAGAGTTCAGCGGTTGCCTTACAATGAGCAGTTCTTC
CASSLRVQRLPYNEQFF
>TRBD2|TRBJ2-3|TRBV9|NA
TGTGCCAGCAGCGTATCCCCAGCGGGAGCTACAGATACGCAGTATTTT
CASSVSPAGATDTQYF
>NA|TRBJ2-2|TRBV15|NA
TGTGCCACCAGCAGAGATAGGGGTGTGGGGGAGCTGTTTTTT
CATSRDRGVGELFF
>NA|TRBJ1-4|TRBV7-2|few
TGTGCCAGCAGCTTAGGGCAGGGCGAAAAACTGTTTTTT
CASSLGQGEKLFF
>TRBD1|TRBJ1-2|TRBV19|few
TGTGCCAGTAGTCCGGGAGCAGGGGGCGTATATGGCTACACCTTC
CASSPGAGGVYGYTF
>TRBD2|TRBJ2-7|TRBV9|few
TGTGCCAGCAGCTCGGGACTAGCGGGGCTGGGGGAGCAGTACTTC
CASSSGLAGLGEQYF
>TRBD2|TRBJ2-2|TRBV13|NA
TGTGCCAGCAGCTTGGGACTAGTTGCCGGGGAGCTGTTTTTT
CASSLGLVAGELFF
>NA|TRBJ2-7|TRBV25-1|few
TGTGCCAGCAGTGAATTGTCCTTTTACGAGCAGTACTTC
CASSELSFYEQYF
>TRBD2|TRBJ2-5|TRBV25-1|NA
TGTGCCAGCAGTGAGGGGGGGACTAGACAAGAGACCCAGTACTTC
CASSEGGTRQETQYF
>TRBD2|TRBJ2-3|TRBV27|few
TGTGCCAGCATATCACTAGCGGGATCCCCCCACGCAGATACGCAGTATTTT
CASISLAGSPHADTQYF
>NA|TRBJ1-5|TRBV18|once
TGTGCCAGCTCACCATCAGGATCGAATAGCAATCAGCCCCAGCATTTT
CASSPSGSNSNQPQHF
>TRBD1|TRBJ2-3|TRBV11-2|NA
TGTGCCAGCACCACCGGGAGAGGGACAGGGACAGATACGCAGTATTTT
CASTTGRGTGTDTQYF
>TRBD1|TRBJ1-5|TRBV2|NA
TGTGCCAGCAGTGAATCGACAGGGCGCCAGCCCCAGCATTTT
CASSESTGRQPQHF
>NA|TRBJ2-2|TRBV5-6|NA
TGTGCCAGCAGCTCGCCGAGGGCCAGGAACACCGGGGAGCTGTTTTTT
CASSSPRARNTGELFF
>NA|TRBJ1-1|TRBV25-1|many
TGTGCCAGCAGTGGTCAGTCGGACAGAATGAACACTGAAGCTTTCTTT
CASSGQSDRMNTEAFF
>TRBD1|TRBJ2-7|TRBV29-1|NA
TGCAGCGTTGAATTCGGACGGACAGGCTACGAGCAGTACTTC
CSVEFGRTGYEQYF
>NA|TRBJ2-7|TRBV7-9|NA
TGTGCCAGCAGCACCCACCCGGCCCTAGCGCAGACCTACGAGCAGTACTTC
CASSTHPALAQTYEQYF
>NA|TRBJ1-1|TRBV20-1|NA
TGCAGTGCTTTGTTATACACTGAAGCTTTCTTT
CSALLYTEAFF
>NA|TRBJ2-3|TRBV5-1|few
TGCGCCAGCAGCTTGCCTTGGTTGGCTAGGATGCACACAGATACGCAGTATTTT
CASSLPWLARMHTDTQYF
>TRBD1|TRBJ2-4|TRBV5-1|many
TGCGCCAGCAGTGAGGGGGCGTTAGACATTCAGTACTTC
CASSEGALDIQYF
>TRBD2|TRBJ2-1|TRBV25-1|few
TGTGCCAGCAGTGAAGGCGGGAGTAGCTCCTACAATGAGCAGTTCTTC
CASSEGGSSSYNEQFF
>NA|TRBJ1-5|TRBV15|NA
TGTGCCACCAGCAGAGATTCACAGGGTCGACAGCCCCAGCATTTT
CATSRDSQGRQPQHF
>TRBD1|TRBJ2-7|TRBV5-1|few
TGCGCCAGCAGCCCCGGGACAGCGAGAACCTACGAGCAGTACTTC
CASSPGTARTYEQYF
>TRBD1|TRBJ1-2|TRBV5-1|few
TGCGCCAGCAGCTACTCCGTAGGGACAGATAATGGAAAAGGCTACACCTTC
CASSYSVGTDNGKGYTF
>TRBD1|TRBJ1-1|TRBV5-4|NA
TGTGCCAGCAGCTGGGGACAGGGCCGTAACACTGAAGCTTTCTTT
CASSWGQGRNTEAFF
>TRBD1|TRBJ1-2|TRBV5-1|NA
TGCGCCAGCAGCGTCACAGGGGGCTTAGGGTATGGCTACACCTTC
CASSVTGGLGYGYTF
>NA|TRBJ2-5|TRBV5-1|NA
TGCGCCAGCAGCGGTTACTTTTCCAACCAAGAGACCCAGTACTTC
CASSGYFSNQETQYF
>TRBD1|TRBJ1-2|TRBV6-1|NA
TGTGCCAGCAGTGAAGAACAGGGGGCTGGCTACACCTTC
CASSEEQGAGYTF